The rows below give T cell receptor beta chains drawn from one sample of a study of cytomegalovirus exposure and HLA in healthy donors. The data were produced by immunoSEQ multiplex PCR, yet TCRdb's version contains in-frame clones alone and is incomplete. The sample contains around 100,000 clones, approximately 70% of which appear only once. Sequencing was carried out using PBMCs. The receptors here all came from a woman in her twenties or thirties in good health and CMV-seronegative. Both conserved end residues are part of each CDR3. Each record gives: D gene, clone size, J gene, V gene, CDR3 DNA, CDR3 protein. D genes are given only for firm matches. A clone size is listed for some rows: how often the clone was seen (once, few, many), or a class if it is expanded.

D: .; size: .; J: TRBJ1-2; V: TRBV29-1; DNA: TGCAGCGGCCGGGACAATAACTATGGCTACACCTTC; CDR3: CSGRDNNYGYTF
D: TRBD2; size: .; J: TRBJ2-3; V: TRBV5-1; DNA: TGCGCCAGCAGCTTGGGAGGACTAGCGGGAGAAACAGATACGCAGTATTTT; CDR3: CASSLGGLAGETDTQYF
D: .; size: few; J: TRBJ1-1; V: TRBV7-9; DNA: TGTGCCAGCAGCCCTAGGACCGGGGTGGGCACTGAAGCTTTCTTT; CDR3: CASSPRTGVGTEAFF
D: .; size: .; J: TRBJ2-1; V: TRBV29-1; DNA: TGCAGCGTCCAAAACAGTTACAATGAGCAGTTCTTC; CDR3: CSVQNSYNEQFF
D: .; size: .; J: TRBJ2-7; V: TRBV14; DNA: TGTGCCAGCCAAGGTCTCAGGGACGAGCAGTACTTC; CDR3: CASQGLRDEQYF
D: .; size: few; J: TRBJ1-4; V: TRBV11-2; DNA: TGTGCCAGCAGCTTAGCGGGGGGCTACGGTGAAAAACTGTTTTTT; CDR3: CASSLAGGYGEKLFF
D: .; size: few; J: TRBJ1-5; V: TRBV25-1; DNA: TGTGCCAGCAGTGACAACAGCCGTTCTACCAATCAGCCCCAGCATTTT; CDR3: CASSDNSRSTNQPQHF
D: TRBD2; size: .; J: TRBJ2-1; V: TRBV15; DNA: TGTGCCACCACAGTAGCGGGAGGGCCCAATGAGCAGTTCTTC; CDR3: CATTVAGGPNEQFF
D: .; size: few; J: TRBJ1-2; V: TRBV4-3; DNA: TGCGCCAGCAGCCAACGGTTGGGGGGAGAGTCGGGTCGGGGCTACACCTTC; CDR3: CASSQRLGGESGRGYTF
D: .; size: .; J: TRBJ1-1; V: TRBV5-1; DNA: TGCGCCAGCAGCTTGGGCGAGAACACTGAAGCTTTCTTT; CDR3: CASSLGENTEAFF
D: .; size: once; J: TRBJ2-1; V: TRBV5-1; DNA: TGCGCCAGCAGCTTGGAAATAGCGCCTCATTTAAATGAGCAGTTCTTC; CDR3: CASSLEIAPHLNEQFF
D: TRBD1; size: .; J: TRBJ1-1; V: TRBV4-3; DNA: TGCGCCAGCAGCCAAGATTGGACAGGGGGCTCTGAAGCTTTCTTT; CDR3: CASSQDWTGGSEAFF
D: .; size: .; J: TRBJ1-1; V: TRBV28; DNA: TGTGCCAGCAGTTTCGGGAACACTGAAGCTTTCTTT; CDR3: CASSFGNTEAFF
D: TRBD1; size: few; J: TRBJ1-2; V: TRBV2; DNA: TGTGCCAGCAGCGTTCAGGGGGAAAACTATGGCTACACCTTC; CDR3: CASSVQGENYGYTF
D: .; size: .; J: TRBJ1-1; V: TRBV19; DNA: TGTGCCAGTAACTTTGAGCCCGGTATGACTGAAGCTTTCTTT; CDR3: CASNFEPGMTEAFF
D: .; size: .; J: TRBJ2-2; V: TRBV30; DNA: TGTGCCTGCCCCCCTAGCCCGCCCAAGAACACCGGGGAGCTGTTTTTT; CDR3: CACPPSPPKNTGELFF
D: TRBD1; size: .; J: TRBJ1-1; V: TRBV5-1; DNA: TGCGCCAGCAGCTTAGGGACAGGGGTAGGGCGAAAGAACACTGAAGCTTTCTTT; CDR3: CASSLGTGVGRKNTEAFF
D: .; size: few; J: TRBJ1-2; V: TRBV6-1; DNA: TGTGCCAGCAGTTCAACAGAGTCGAATGGCTACACCTTC; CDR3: CASSSTESNGYTF
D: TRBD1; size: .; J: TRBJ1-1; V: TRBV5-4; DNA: TGTGCCAGCAGATATCAAACAGGGGGAAGGGCCACTGAAGCTTTCTTT; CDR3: CASRYQTGGRATEAFF
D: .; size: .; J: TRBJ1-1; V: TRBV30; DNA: TGTGCCTGGGGACCGGGGGGCGGGGCTTTCTTT; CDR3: CAWGPGGGAFF
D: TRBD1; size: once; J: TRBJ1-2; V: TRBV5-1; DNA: TGCGCCAGCAGCTCTGGACAGGGGGATTTTGGCTACACCTTC; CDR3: CASSSGQGDFGYTF
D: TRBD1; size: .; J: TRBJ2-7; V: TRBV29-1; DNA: TGCAGCGTTGAGGGGACAGGGGAGTCCTACGAGCAGTACTTC; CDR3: CSVEGTGESYEQYF
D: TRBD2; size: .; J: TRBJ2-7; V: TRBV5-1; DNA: TGCGCCAGCAGCTTGGCGTCTAGCGGGAGCTCCTACGAGCAGTACTTC; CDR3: CASSLASSGSSYEQYF
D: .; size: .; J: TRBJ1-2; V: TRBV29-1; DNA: TGCAGCGTTGGGACTAAGAAGAGCTACACCTTC; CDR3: CSVGTKKSYTF
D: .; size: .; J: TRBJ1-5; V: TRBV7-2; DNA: TGTGCCAGCAGCTTAGCCGGACAGTATAGCAATCAGCCCCAGCATTTT; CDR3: CASSLAGQYSNQPQHF
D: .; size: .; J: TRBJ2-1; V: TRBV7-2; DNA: TGTGCCAGCAGCCTACCTTTCAATGAGCAGTTCTTC; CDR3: CASSLPFNEQFF
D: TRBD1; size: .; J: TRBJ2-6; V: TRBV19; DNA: TGTGCCAGCTTACAGGGGCATGGGGCCAACGTCCTGACTTTC; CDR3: CASLQGHGANVLTF
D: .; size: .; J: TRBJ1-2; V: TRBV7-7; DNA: TGTGCCAGCAGCTTAGCACAGGGTTCTGGCTACACCTTC; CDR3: CASSLAQGSGYTF
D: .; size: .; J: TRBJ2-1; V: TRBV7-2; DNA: TGTGCCAGCAGCTTAGAGGTCAGGTGGGCTTACAATGAGCAGTTCTTC; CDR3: CASSLEVRWAYNEQFF
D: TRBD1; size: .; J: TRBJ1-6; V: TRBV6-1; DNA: TGTGCCAGCAGATCGACAGGGGGCTTAGGGTCACCCCTCCACTTT; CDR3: CASRSTGGLGSPLHF
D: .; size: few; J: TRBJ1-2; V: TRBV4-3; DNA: TGCGCCAGCAGCCAAGGCTACCGCTCGGGTGGCTACACCTTC; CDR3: CASSQGYRSGGYTF
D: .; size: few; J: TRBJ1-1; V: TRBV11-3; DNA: TGTGCCAGCAGCTTTCAGCGATCCGCCAACACTGAAGCTTTCTTT; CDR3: CASSFQRSANTEAFF
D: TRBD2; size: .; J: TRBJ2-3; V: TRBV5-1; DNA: TGCGCCAGCAGCTTGCTAGCGGGGGGGCTGGATACGCAGTATTTT; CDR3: CASSLLAGGLDTQYF
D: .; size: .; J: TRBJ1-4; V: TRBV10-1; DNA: TGCGCCAGCGGGGGAAGGGAGGGCGGAAAACTGTTTTTT; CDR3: CASGGREGGKLFF
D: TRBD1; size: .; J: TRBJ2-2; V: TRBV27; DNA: TGTGCCAGCAGAAGGACAGGGGGTACCACCGGGGAGCTGTTTTTT; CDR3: CASRRTGGTTGELFF
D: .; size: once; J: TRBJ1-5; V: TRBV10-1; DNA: TGCGCCAGCAGCCCCACAGGGTCTCAGCCCCAGCATTTT; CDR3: CASSPTGSQPQHF
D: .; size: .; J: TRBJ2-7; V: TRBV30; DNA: TGTGCCTGGACTAAACCCCCGGGCAGGGACGAGCAGTACTTC; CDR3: CAWTKPPGRDEQYF
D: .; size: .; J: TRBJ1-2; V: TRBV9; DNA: TGTGCCAGCAGCGTAGGTTGGGGGGATCGGCGTGGCTACACCTTC; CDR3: CASSVGWGDRRGYTF
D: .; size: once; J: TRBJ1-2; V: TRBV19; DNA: TGTGCCAGTAGGGCCCTGGCCCTCGATGGCTACACCTTC; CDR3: CASRALALDGYTF
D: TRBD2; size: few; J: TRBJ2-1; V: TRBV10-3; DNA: TGTGCCATCAGTGAATCCGGGACTATAGGCGATGAGCAGTTCTTC; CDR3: CAISESGTIGDEQFF
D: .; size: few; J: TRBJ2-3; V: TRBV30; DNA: TGTGCCTGGAGGAAGATTCCCCAGTCCACAGATACGCAGTATTTT; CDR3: CAWRKIPQSTDTQYF
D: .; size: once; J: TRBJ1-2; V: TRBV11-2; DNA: TGTGCCAGCAGCTTAACGGACAGCTACTATGGCTACACCTTC; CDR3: CASSLTDSYYGYTF
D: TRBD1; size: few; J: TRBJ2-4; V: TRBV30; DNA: TGTGCCTGGAGTAGGACAGGTATCATTCAGTACTTC; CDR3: CAWSRTGIIQYF
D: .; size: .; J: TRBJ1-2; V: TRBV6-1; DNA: TGTGCCAGCAGTGAGCCAAGCGAGGGCTATGGCTACACCTTC; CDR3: CASSEPSEGYGYTF
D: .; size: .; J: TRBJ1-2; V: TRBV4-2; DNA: TGTGCCAGCAGCCAAGACAGCGGACTCTCCGGCTACACCTTC; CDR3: CASSQDSGLSGYTF
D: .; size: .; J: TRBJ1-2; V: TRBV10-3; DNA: TGTGCCATCAGTGAACAACAGGTCGATGGCTACACCTTC; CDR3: CAISEQQVDGYTF
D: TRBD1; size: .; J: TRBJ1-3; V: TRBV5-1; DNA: TGCGCCAGCAGCCCTCAGGGGGAGTCCGGAAACACCATATATTTT; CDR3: CASSPQGESGNTIYF
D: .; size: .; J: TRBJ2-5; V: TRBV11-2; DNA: TGTGCCAGCAGCTTAGAATTGGCCAGAGAGACCCAGTACTTC; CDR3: CASSLELARETQYF
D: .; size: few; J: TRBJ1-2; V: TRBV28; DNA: TGTGCCAGCAGTCCCAGGGGACCGACCCATTATGGCTACACCTTC; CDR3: CASSPRGPTHYGYTF
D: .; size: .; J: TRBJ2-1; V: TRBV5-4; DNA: TGTACCAGCAGCTTGGCAGTGGCCCCAGCGGATCCCAATAATGAGCAGTTCTTC; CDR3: CTSSLAVAPADPNNEQFF
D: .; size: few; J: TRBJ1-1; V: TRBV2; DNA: TGTGCCAGCAGTTCCGGAGTCGGCAGCACTGAAGCTTTCTTT; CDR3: CASSSGVGSTEAFF
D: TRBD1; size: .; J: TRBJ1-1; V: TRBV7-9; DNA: TGTGCCAGCAGCTTAGGCCGCCGACAGGGTGGAAATAGGAACACTGAAGCTTTCTTT; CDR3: CASSLGRRQGGNRNTEAFF
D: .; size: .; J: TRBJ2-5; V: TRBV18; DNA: TGTGCCAGCTCGGACAGAGCCCAAGAGACCCAGTACTTC; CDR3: CASSDRAQETQYF
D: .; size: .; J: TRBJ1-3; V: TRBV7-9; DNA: TGTGCCAGCAGCTTAACCCCGACAGACCGGACGGGAGATTTT; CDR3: CASSLTPTDRTGDF
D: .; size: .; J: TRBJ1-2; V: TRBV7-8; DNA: TGTGCCAGCAGCCCGCTGGCAGGGTTCGTAAATGGCTACACCTTC; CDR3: CASSPLAGFVNGYTF